The clone carrying this T cell receptor beta chain came up once. The antigen is unknown. One end of the junction is discordant with germline, which a read error may explain. The sample comes from a study of neoadjuvant anti-PD-1 for oral cavity cancer. Time point here: after neoadjuvant nivolumab, at surgical resection. The CDR3 loop spans 15 amino acids. Looked up from germline, CDR1 is MDHEN and CDR2 is SYDVKM. Study conclusions and caveats: PBMC Gini-index clonality exceeded responders' in non-responders post-nivolumab.

TCRdb keeps only in-frame clones here, not all; method: immunoSEQ multiplex PCR. The table shows 40,000 to 50,000 clones, with 77% occurring only once. The source was PBMCs, collected after nivolumab (anti-PD-1) treatment. V and J are TRBV28 and TRBJ2-3; 9 positions match TRBD2. The TCR originated in a person aged 40 to 85 with oral cavity squamous cell carcinoma. The CDR3 reads CASTLAGASTDTQYF. CDR3 sequence (DNA): TGTGCCAGCACTTTAGCGGGGGCTAGCACAGATACGCAGTATTTT.